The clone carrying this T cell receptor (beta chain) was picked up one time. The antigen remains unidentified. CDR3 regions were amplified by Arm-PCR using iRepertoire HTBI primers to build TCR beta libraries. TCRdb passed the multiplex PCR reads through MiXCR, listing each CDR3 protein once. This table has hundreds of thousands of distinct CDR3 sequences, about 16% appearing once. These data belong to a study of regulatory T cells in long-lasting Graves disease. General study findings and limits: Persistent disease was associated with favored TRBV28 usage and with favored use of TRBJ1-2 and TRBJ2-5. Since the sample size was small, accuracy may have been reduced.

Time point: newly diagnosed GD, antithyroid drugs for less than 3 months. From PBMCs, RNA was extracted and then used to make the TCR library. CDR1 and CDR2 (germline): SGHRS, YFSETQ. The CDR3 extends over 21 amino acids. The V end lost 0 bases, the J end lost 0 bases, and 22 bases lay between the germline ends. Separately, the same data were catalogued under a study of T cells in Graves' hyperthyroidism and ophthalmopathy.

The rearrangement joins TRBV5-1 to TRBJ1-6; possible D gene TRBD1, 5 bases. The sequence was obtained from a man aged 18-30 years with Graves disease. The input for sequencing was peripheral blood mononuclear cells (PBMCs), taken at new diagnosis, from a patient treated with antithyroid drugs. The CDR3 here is CASSLVGPGPIFDSYNSPLHF. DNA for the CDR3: TGCGCCAGCAGCTTGGTGGGGCCTGGACCCATTTTCGACTCCTATAATTCACCCCTCCACTTT.